The 5 T cell receptor beta chains reported below all come from one sample, sequenced in a study of memory CD4+ T cells and cytomegalovirus serostatus (dated by TCRdb to the late 2010s). Single viable CD3+CD4+CD8-CD45RO+ cells were sorted as memory CD4+ T cells on a FACSAria II. The receptor library was made with the immunoSEQ multiplex PCR assay. TCRdb limited this immuneACCESS table to in-frame rearrangements with V and J called. A share of clones is missing; checked studies link under half to unresolved V genes, and the rest is unexplained. For this sample there are under 50,000 clones; roughly 74% appear just once. The ten top clones hold about 1.2% of the sample. Sequenced: memory CD4+ T cells from blood. The receptors were gathered from an adult in good health and CMV-seropositive.

The V gene is TRBV27, the J gene TRBJ1-2; 10 positions agree with TRBD1. The trim removed 9 bases at V and 6 bases at J, leaving 7 bases unmatched. This CDR3 is 13 amino acids long. CDR1 and CDR2 from the germline V gene are MNHEY and SMNVEV (reference sequence). CDR3 in amino acids: CASTGQGVDGYTF. The CDR3 nucleotides read TGTGCCAGTACCGGACAGGGGGTCGATGGCTACACCTTC.

The J gene is TRBJ1-6, the V gene TRBV7-6; possible D gene TRBD1, 6 bases. The germline CDR1 and CDR2 sequences are SGHVS and FNYEAQ. The CDR3 runs 17 residues. V dropped 1 base and J dropped 3 bases, with 13 bases sitting between them. The CDR3 DNA reads as TGTGCCAGCAGCTTAGGTGCAGGGGCCTACTATAATTCACCCCTCCACTTT. As protein: CASSLGAGAYYNSPLHF.

CDR3 in amino acids: CASSLGLGNRGRSYEQYF. The CDR3 coding sequence is TGCGCCAGCAGCTTGGGGTTAGGTAACAGGGGCCGCTCCTACGAGCAGTACTTC. The chain combines TRBV5-1 with TRBJ2-7; 7 nucleotides line up with TRBD1. The germline V gene has CDR1 SGHRS and CDR2 YFSETQ. Unmatched junction bases numbered 12, after V lost 0 bases and J lost 0 bases. This CDR3 is built from 18 residues.

The chain employs TRBV5-6 and TRBJ1-2; D gene unclear. V lost 2 bases to trimming and J lost 4 bases, with 12 bases between them. This CDR3 is 14 amino acids long. Germline V CDR1 and CDR2: SGHDT, YYEEEE. CDR3 DNA: TGTGCCAGCAGCTTTGGGCTCGGACCCTATGGCTACACCTTC. Translation: CASSFGLGPYGYTF.

The CDR3 here is CAIREGRSYEQYF. In nucleotides, the CDR3 is TGTGCCATCAGGGAGGGACGGAGTTACGAGCAGTACTTC. The chain uses TRBV10-3 and TRBJ2-7; D might be TRBD2 (6 bases). Trimming removed 6 bases from V and 4 bases from J, with 13 bases in between. This CDR3 region has 13 residues. CDR1 ENHRY and CDR2 SYGVKD come from the germline V gene.